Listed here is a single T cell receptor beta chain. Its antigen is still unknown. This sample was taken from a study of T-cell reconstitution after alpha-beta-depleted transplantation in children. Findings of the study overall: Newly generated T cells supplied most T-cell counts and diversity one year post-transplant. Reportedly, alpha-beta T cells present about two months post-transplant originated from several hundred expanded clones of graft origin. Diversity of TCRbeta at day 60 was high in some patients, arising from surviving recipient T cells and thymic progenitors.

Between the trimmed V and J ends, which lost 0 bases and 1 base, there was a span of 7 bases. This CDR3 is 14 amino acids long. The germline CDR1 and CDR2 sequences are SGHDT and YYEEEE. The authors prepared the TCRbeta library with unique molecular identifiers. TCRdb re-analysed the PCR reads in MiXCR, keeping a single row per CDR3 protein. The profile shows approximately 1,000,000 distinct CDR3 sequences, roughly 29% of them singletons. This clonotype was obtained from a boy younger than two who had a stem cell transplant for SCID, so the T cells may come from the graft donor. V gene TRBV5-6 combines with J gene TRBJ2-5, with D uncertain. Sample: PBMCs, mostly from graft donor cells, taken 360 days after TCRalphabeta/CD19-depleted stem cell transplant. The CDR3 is CASSLATSQETQYF. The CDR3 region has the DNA TGTGCCAGCAGCTTGGCGACCAGCCAAGAGACCCAGTACTTC.